Listed below are T cell receptor beta chains from one sample, sequenced in a study of blood T cell repertoires in COVID-19. Sequenced by immunoSEQ multiplex PCR; TCRdb stores in-frame clones only, minus some. The table shows 100,000 to 150,000 clones, with roughly four fifths occurring only once. The sample comprised peripheral blood. These receptor sequences come from a man older than 75 with COVID-19, enrolled during active disease. CDR3s include the opening cysteine and the closing phenylalanine or tryptophan. A D gene is named only where the DNA matches it firmly. The listing skips clone size in some rows; elsewhere it reads once, few, many or a size class.

j_call	clone_size	v_call	d_call	cdr3_aa	cdr3_nt
TRBJ2-7	NA	TRBV19	TRBD2	CASSPLGLAGVGGYEQYF	TGTGCCAGTAGTCCCCTTGGACTAGCGGGAGTAGGAGGCTACGAGCAGTACTTC
TRBJ1-5	few	TRBV5-4	NA	CASSLEGGREPQHF	TGTGCCAGCAGCTTGGAGGGAGGGCGGGAGCCCCAGCATTTT
TRBJ1-2	NA	TRBV28	TRBD1	CASSSGTGGMHGYTF	TGTGCCAGCAGTTCCGGGACAGGGGGCATGCATGGCTACACCTTC
TRBJ2-1	NA	TRBV2	NA	CASSADSYNEQFF	TGTGCCAGCAGCGCCGACTCTTACAATGAGCAGTTCTTC
TRBJ2-1	NA	TRBV21-1	NA	CATRTSLPSYNEQFF	TGTGCCACCCGGACTAGCCTCCCGTCCTACAATGAGCAGTTCTTC
TRBJ1-2	NA	TRBV28	NA	CASSQTWGGGYTF	TGTGCCAGCAGCCAAACATGGGGGGGTGGCTACACCTTC
TRBJ1-3	few	TRBV7-8	NA	CASSLVNSGNTIYF	TGTGCCAGCAGCCTAGTCAACTCTGGAAACACCATATATTTT
TRBJ2-7	few	TRBV10-1	TRBD1	CASPYPYDRALSYEQYF	TGCGCCAGCCCCTATCCTTATGACAGGGCCCTCTCCTACGAGCAGTACTTC
TRBJ1-1	NA	TRBV24-1	NA	CATSDLPGRAFF	TGTGCCACCAGTGATTTGCCGGGTAGGGCTTTCTTT
TRBJ2-3	NA	TRBV18	NA	CASSPRGQSSTDTQYF	TGTGCCAGCTCACCACGCGGACAGTCTAGCACAGATACGCAGTATTTT
TRBJ2-1	NA	TRBV19	NA	CASTPDGLSTNEQFF	TGTGCCAGTACCCCAGATGGACTTTCAACCAATGAGCAGTTCTTC
TRBJ2-5	NA	TRBV7-3	TRBD1	CASSSRGREKTQYF	TGTGCCAGCAGCTCCAGGGGGCGCGAGAAGACCCAGTACTTC
TRBJ2-5	NA	TRBV7-2	TRBD2	CASSLTSGETQYF	TGTGCCAGCAGCTTAACTAGCGGGGAGACCCAGTACTTC
TRBJ1-6	NA	TRBV3-1/TRBV3-2	NA	CASSQVQGNSPLHF	TGTGCCAGCAGCCAAGTACAGGGTAATTCACCCCTCCACTTT
TRBJ2-7	NA	TRBV6-5	NA	CASSYSGTGTYEQYF	TGTGCCAGCAGTTACTCTGGAACAGGGACCTACGAGCAGTACTTC
TRBJ2-1	NA	TRBV7-9	TRBD2	CAQEQREVGEQFF	TGTGCGCAAGAGCAGCGGGAGGTGGGTGAGCAGTTCTTC
TRBJ2-5	NA	TRBV3-1/TRBV3-2	NA	CASSQDTGLGETQYF	TGTGCCAGCAGCCAAGATACAGGTTTAGGGGAGACCCAGTACTTC
TRBJ2-2	NA	TRBV19	NA	CASSDWVARGVGELFF	TGTGCCAGTAGTGACTGGGTAGCGCGGGGCGTTGGGGAGCTGTTTTTT
TRBJ2-5	NA	TRBV29-1	NA	CSVATGQETQYF	TGCAGCGTCGCGACAGGACAAGAGACCCAGTACTTC
TRBJ2-7	NA	TRBV3-1/TRBV3-2	TRBD1	CASSQDKGQGYEQYF	TGTGCCAGCAGCCAAGATAAGGGACAGGGATACGAGCAGTACTTC
TRBJ1-2	NA	TRBV18	TRBD1	CASSPYARGQDYGYTF	TGTGCCAGCTCACCCTACGCGAGGGGGCAGGACTATGGCTACACCTTC
TRBJ2-5	few	TRBV15	TRBD2	CATSTGLAGGTLTRETQYF	TGTGCCACCAGCACAGGACTAGCGGGAGGGACCTTGACAAGGGAGACCCAGTACTTC
TRBJ2-5	NA	TRBV18	NA	CASSPSGGRGSETQYF	TGTGCCAGCTCACCCTCCGGCGGAAGGGGAAGCGAGACCCAGTACTTC
TRBJ2-5	NA	TRBV28	TRBD1	CASRDAGTGAQETQYF	TGTGCCAGCAGAGACGCCGGGACAGGGGCCCAAGAGACCCAGTACTTC
TRBJ1-5	NA	TRBV11-2	NA	CASSSTEGQPQHF	TGTGCCAGCAGCTCAACGGAGGGTCAGCCCCAGCATTTT
TRBJ2-7	NA	TRBV21-1	NA	CASSKVPGDALGEQYF	TGTGCCAGCAGCAAAGTTCCCGGGGATGCTCTGGGCGAGCAGTACTTC
TRBJ1-1	NA	TRBV7-3	TRBD1	CASSSLTGATEAFF	TGTGCCAGCAGCTCTTTGACAGGGGCCACTGAAGCTTTCTTT
TRBJ1-2	NA	TRBV28	TRBD1	CASSFSTGDGYTF	TGTGCCAGCAGTTTTTCGACAGGGGATGGCTACACCTTC
TRBJ1-1	once	TRBV28	NA	CASSLFPPGTEAFF	TGTGCCAGCAGTTTATTCCCCCCGGGGACTGAAGCTTTCTTT
TRBJ2-3	NA	TRBV11-2	NA	CASSPRTVPSTDTQYF	TGTGCCAGCAGCCCCCGGACAGTCCCCAGCACAGATACGCAGTATTTT
TRBJ1-2	NA	TRBV10-1	NA	CASSADNLGGGYTF	TGCGCCAGCAGTGCTGATAATCTGGGAGGCGGCTACACCTTC
TRBJ2-7	NA	TRBV9	NA	CASSVDGSRSYEQYF	TGTGCCAGCAGCGTAGACGGTTCTCGGAGCTACGAGCAGTACTTC
TRBJ2-7	NA	TRBV15	TRBD2	CATSRGGGTLYEQYF	TGTGCCACCAGCAGAGGCGGGGGGACTCTCTACGAGCAGTACTTC
TRBJ2-3	NA	TRBV28	NA	CASTIWGQSTDTQYF	TGTGCCAGCACCATATGGGGGCAAAGCACAGATACGCAGTATTTT
TRBJ2-1	NA	TRBV7-3	NA	CASSEEGYNEQFF	TGTGCCAGCAGCGAGGAGGGCTACAATGAGCAGTTCTTC
TRBJ2-1	NA	TRBV4-2	TRBD2	CASSLGTSGPYNEQFF	TGTGCCAGCAGCCTTGGGACTAGCGGGCCCTACAATGAGCAGTTCTTC
TRBJ1-5	NA	TRBV30	NA	CAWSAGGNQPQHF	TGTGCCTGGAGTGCGGGAGGCAATCAGCCCCAGCATTTT
TRBJ1-5	few	TRBV2	NA	CASSPGGSQPQHF	TGTGCCAGCAGTCCTGGGGGCAGTCAGCCCCAGCATTTT
TRBJ1-5	NA	TRBV7-8	NA	CASSFRGSDQPQHF	TGTGCCAGCAGCTTCCGAGGGTCTGATCAGCCCCAGCATTTT
TRBJ2-3	NA	TRBV5-1	TRBD2	CASSLLGLAGGGTDTQYF	TGCGCCAGCAGCTTGCTGGGACTAGCGGGAGGAGGCACAGATACGCAGTATTTT
TRBJ2-1	NA	TRBV7-5	NA	CARRINRGKAAPSESPNNEQFF	TGTGCCAGAAGGATTAACCGAGGAAAGGCCGCACCTTCGGAGTCGCCAAACAATGAGCAGTTCTTC
TRBJ2-2	NA	TRBV27	TRBD2	CASSVRLAGSTGELFF	TGTGCCAGCAGTGTGAGGCTAGCGGGATCCACCGGGGAGCTGTTTTTT
TRBJ2-1	NA	TRBV5-5	NA	CASSYSVDEQFF	TGTGCCAGCAGCTATAGTGTCGATGAGCAGTTCTTC
TRBJ2-7	NA	TRBV6-1	NA	CASSEVGYEQYF	TGTGCCAGCAGTGAAGTCGGGTACGAGCAGTACTTC
TRBJ2-3	NA	TRBV5-4	TRBD2	CASSSPGGTSGSYTQYF	TGTGCCAGCAGCTCCCCTGGGGGGACTAGCGGGAGTTATACGCAGTATTTT
TRBJ2-7	NA	TRBV14	TRBD2	CASSPAGGRPYEQYF	TGTGCCAGCAGCCCCGCGGGGGGGCGGCCCTACGAGCAGTACTTC
TRBJ2-1	NA	TRBV29-1	NA	CSVELRDSVSYNEQFF	TGCAGCGTTGAACTCCGGGACTCCGTCTCCTACAATGAGCAGTTCTTC
TRBJ2-3	NA	TRBV6-2/TRBV6-3	NA	CASSLRPTGSERTDTQYF	TGTGCCAGCAGTTTACGCCCAACAGGGTCAGAAAGGACAGATACGCAGTATTTT
TRBJ1-1	NA	TRBV11-1	NA	CASSLTPRAEAFF	TGTGCCAGCAGCTTAACCCCCCGAGCTGAAGCTTTCTTT
TRBJ1-1	once	TRBV28	NA	CASSSNWGGDTEAFF	TGTGCCAGCAGTTCCAATTGGGGGGGGGACACTGAAGCTTTCTTT
TRBJ1-1	NA	TRBV7-9	TRBD1	CASSLGTGPEAFF	TGTGCCAGCAGCCTCGGGACAGGTCCAGAAGCTTTCTTT
TRBJ1-2	NA	TRBV28	NA	CASRHGQLMYGYTF	TGTGCCAGCAGGCACGGACAGCTGATGTATGGCTACACCTTC
TRBJ1-5	NA	TRBV14	NA	CASSQFFLSNQPQHF	TGTGCCAGCAGCCAATTCTTTCTTAGCAATCAGCCCCAGCATTTT
TRBJ2-1	NA	TRBV24-1	TRBD2	CATSETSGSSYNEQFF	TGTGCCACCAGTGAGACTAGCGGGAGCTCCTACAATGAGCAGTTCTTC
TRBJ2-1	NA	TRBV19	NA	CASSISSERAMRSGQFF	TGTGCCAGTAGTATTTCCTCTGAGCGGGCAATGCGTTCCGGGCAGTTCTTC
TRBJ2-2	NA	TRBV7-2	TRBD2	CASSLSPSGANTGELFF	TGTGCCAGCAGCTTATCGCCTAGCGGGGCGAACACCGGGGAGCTGTTTTTT
TRBJ2-1	NA	TRBV5-1	NA	CASSHSGQRGNEQFF	TGCGCCAGCAGCCATAGCGGCCAACGGGGGAATGAGCAGTTCTTC
TRBJ1-3	few	TRBV12-3/TRBV12-4	NA	CASIPGLGNTIYF	TGTGCCAGCATTCCGGGTCTTGGGAACACCATATATTTT